One and the same sample provided the 22 T cell receptor beta chains below, sequenced in a study of beta chain features in type 1 diabetes. The sequenced template was cDNA made from the entire isolated RNA. Produced via immunoSEQ multiplex PCR; TCRdb's table is partial and in-frame only. There are 350,000 to 450,000 clones in the sample; around 14% occur only once, and 0.035% to 0.045% lies in the top ten. Sequencing was done on a sample of naive CD4+ T cells from blood. The receptors stem from a man younger than 40 in good health.

The chain combines TRBV28 with TRBJ1-1; the D is unclear. The CDR3 runs to 12 residues. Germline V gene data show CDR1 as MDHEN and CDR2 as SYDVKM. Trimming left V 1 base short and J 9 bases short, with 9 bases between. The CDR3 reads CASSLSGQQAFF. The CDR3 region has the DNA TGTGCCAGCAGTTTATCGGGCCAGCAAGCTTTCTTT.

This chain uses TRBV9 with TRBJ2-1; D perhaps matches TRBD1 (7 bases). Germline CDR1 reads SGDLS; CDR2 reads YYNGEE. The CDR3 is 16 residues long. V was cut by 0 bases and J by 4 bases, with 14 bases left in between. The CDR3: CASSVVGGGKYNEQFF. CDR3 DNA: TGTGCCAGCAGCGTAGTTGGAGGGGGCAAGTACAATGAGCAGTTCTTC.

This clone was counted a few times. This sequence joins TRBV7-9 and TRBJ2-3; possible D gene TRBD2, 6 bases. The CDR3 is made up of 15 amino acids. Germline-derived CDR1 and CDR2 are SEHNR and FQNEAQ (reference sequence). The ends were cut back, 2 bases at V and 1 base at J, with 10 bases in the middle. The CDR3 nucleotides are TGTGCCAGCAGCTTAAGCCTAGCGCGCACAGATACGCAGTATTTT. Translated: CASSLSLARTDTQYF.

This sequence joins TRBV20-1 and TRBJ1-2; D is unresolved. The length of the CDR3 is 10 residues. V was pared by 6 bases and J by 6 bases, with 8 bases between. The V gene's germline CDR1 is DFQATT and CDR2 SNEGSKA (reference sequence). The CDR3 protein is CSATLHGYTF. The DNA of the CDR3 is TGCAGTGCCACCTTGCATGGCTACACCTTC.

This chain links TRBV7-9 with TRBJ1-4, with D unresolved. Germline V lookup: CDR1 SEHNR, CDR2 FQNEAQ (reference sequence). The CDR3 runs 16 residues. Trimming stripped 5 bases from V and 0 bases from J, with 13 bases between. Written as DNA, the CDR3 is TGTGCCAGCAGCCCAAGGAGGGTGGCAACTAATGAAAAACTGTTTTTT. This codes for CASSPRRVATNEKLFF.

The chain has TRBV6-5 and TRBJ1-4, with D possibly TRBD1 on 5 matching bases. The germline gives CDR1 MNHEY, CDR2 SVGAGI. V was cut by 5 bases and J by 4 bases, with 11 bases left in between. CDR3 size: 14 residues. The CDR3, as DNA: TGTGCCAGCAGTAAGGGACGGAATAATGAAAAACTGTTTTTT. It is translated as CASSKGRNNEKLFF.

With respect to this clone: The sample holds other DNA sequences that translate to the same CDR3. V gene TRBV9 combines with J gene TRBJ2-3; D may correspond to TRBD1 or TRBD2 (5 bases each). The germline CDR1 and CDR2 sequences are SGDLS and YYNGEE. The CDR3 is made up of 15 amino acids. The V end was cut by 0 bases, the J end by 1 base, with 9 bases between. CDR3 in amino acids: CASSVGGAGTDTQYF. The CDR3 DNA is TGTGCCAGCAGCGTAGGAGGGGCAGGCACAGATACGCAGTATTTT.

This sequence joins TRBV14 and TRBJ2-5, with D unresolved. This CDR3 contains 11 residues. With 2 bases removed from V and 5 bases from J, the gap between germline ends came to 3 bases. Germline V gene data show CDR1 as SGHDN and CDR2 as FVKESK. CDR3 sequence reads: CASSQSETQYF. CDR3 nucleotides: TGTGCCAGCAGCCAATCCGAGACCCAGTACTTC.

This clone has more than one count but fewer than ten. This chain uses TRBV29-1 with TRBJ2-2, with 7 bases lining up with TRBD2. Germline V gene sequence: CDR1 SQVTM, CDR2 ANQGSEA. The CDR3 has 13 amino acids. CDR3 residues: CRAPGGGGGELFF. The DNA for the CDR3 is TGCCGCGCCCCTGGGGGGGGAGGCGGGGAGCTGTTTTTT.

CDR3 protein: CSVVDADGYTF. Here the CDR3 DNA reads TGCAGCGTGGTGGACGCCGATGGCTACACCTTC. The chain carries TRBV29-1 and TRBJ1-2; no reliable D call. Looked up from germline, CDR1 is SQVTM and CDR2 is ANQGSEA. This CDR3 is 11 amino acids long. V lost 6 bases to trimming and J lost 6 bases, with 11 bases between them.

This clone was detected only a few times. The chain uses TRBV4-3 and TRBJ1-1; TRBD1 might be the D (6 bases). The CDR3 is 15 amino acids. The V and J ends lost 0 bases and 4 bases respectively, with 12 bases between them. Per germline, CDR1 LGHNA and CDR2 YSLEER. DNA for the CDR3: TGCGCCAGCAGCCAAGATCTAAGGGGGGGCACTGAAGCTTTCTTT. Amino acids: CASSQDLRGGTEAFF.

The chain employs TRBV4-2 and TRBJ2-2; perhaps D is TRBD1 or TRBD2 (5 bases each). The CDR3 is 16 amino acids. The V and J ends lost 0 bases and 0 bases respectively, with 8 bases between them. CDR1 is LGHNA, CDR2 YNFKEQ, per germline. Here the CDR3 DNA reads TGTGCCAGCAGCCAAGATGGGACCCCGAACACCGGGGAGCTGTTTTTT. This sequence encodes CASSQDGTPNTGELFF.

With regard to this clone: Other DNA sequences within the sample encode an identical CDR3. The CDR3 loop reads CASSLGQTTDTQYF. The CDR3 coding sequence is TGCGCCAGCAGCTTGGGACAGACGACAGATACGCAGTATTTT. The chain carries TRBV5-1 and TRBJ2-3; a possible D gene is TRBD1 (5 bases). This CDR3 spans 14 amino acids. CDR1 SGHRS and CDR2 YFSETQ come from the germline V gene. Trimming pared 0 bases from V and 3 bases from J, leaving 8 bases between.

This clone was found once. The chain has TRBV6-5 and TRBJ1-6; D ambiguous. V lost 8 bases and J lost 4, with 9 bases in between. CDR3 length: 13 residues. The germline CDR1 and CDR2 sequences are MNHEY and SVGAGI. CDR3 protein: CASGEVYNSPLHF. DNA for the CDR3: TGTGCCAGCGGGGAGGTGTATAATTCACCCCTCCACTTT.

This chain uses TRBV18 with TRBJ2-3; 8 bases match TRBD2. This CDR3 spans 15 amino acids. Germline V lookup: CDR1 KGHSH, CDR2 LQKENI. Trimming removed 3 bases from V and 5 bases from J; junction bases left unmatched: 7. DNA of the CDR3: TGTGCCAGCTCACCCACGGGAGGGCTTGGAGATACGCAGTATTTT. It specifies CASSPTGGLGDTQYF.

This chain uses TRBV2 with TRBJ1-1; D perhaps matches TRBD1 (6 bases). V lost 5 bases and J 11 bases, leaving 15 bases between the germline ends. The CDR3 runs to 12 residues. Germline V gene data show CDR1 as SNHLY and CDR2 as FYNNEI. The CDR3 sequence is CASSLDRGRAFF. In nucleotides, the CDR3 is TGTGCCAGCAGTCTGGACAGAGGACGGGCTTTCTTT.

The V and J genes are TRBV7-2 and TRBJ2-7; 8 bases fit TRBD2. After removal of 4 bases from V and 4 bases from J, the junction contained 6 bases not matched to a gene. CDR3 length equals 14 residues. Germline CDR1 and CDR2: SGHTA and FQGNSA. The CDR3 reads CASSSAGGAYEQYF. CDR3 bases: TGTGCCAGCAGCTCCGCGGGGGGAGCTTACGAGCAGTACTTC.

The V and J genes are TRBV15 and TRBJ2-3, with 8 bases aligning to TRBD2. Trimming took 3 bases from V and 4 from J; bases not matched to a gene: 3. Germline loops: CDR1 LNHNV, CDR2 YYDKDF (reference sequence). There are 14 residues in the CDR3. In nucleotides, the CDR3 is TGTGCCACCAGCAGGACTAGCGTGGCAGATACGCAGTATTTT. Its protein product is CATSRTSVADTQYF. The full variable domain, its missing parts supplied by reference TRBV15 and TRBJ2-3, is DAMVIQNPRYQVTQFGKPVTLSCSQTLNHNVMYWYQQKSSQAPKLLFHYYDKDFNNEADTPDNFQSRRPNTSFCFLDIRSPGLGDTAMYLCATSRTSVADTQYFGPGTRLTVL.

A few counts support this clone. The chain is built from TRBV19 and TRBJ2-7; tentative D call: TRBD1 (5 bases). Germline values: CDR1 LNHDA, CDR2 SQIVND (reference sequence). The V and J ends lost 10 bases and 3 bases respectively, with 10 bases between them. The CDR3 length is 11 residues. In DNA, the CDR3 is TGTGCCACCACCGACAGCTACGAGCAGTACTTC. Translation: CATTDSYEQYF.

The table lists this clone with a few counts. The chain links TRBV4-1 to TRBJ1-6, with 9 nucleotides matching TRBD1. Germline CDR1 and CDR2: MGHRA and YSYEKL. The ends lost 5 bases at V and 8 bases at J; junction bases unmatched: 7. CDR3 size: 15 residues. The CDR3 region has the DNA TGCGCCAGCAGCGCAAGCGGGACAGGGTATTCACCCCTCCACTTT. Its protein is CASSASGTGYSPLHF.

The CDR3 here is CASSPSRGQETQYF. The CDR3 nucleotides are TGTGCCAGCAGCCCCTCTCGGGGCCAAGAGACCCAGTACTTC. The chain recombines TRBV11-3 with TRBJ2-5; D may be TRBD2 (5 bases). The CDR3 covers 14 residues. Germline assignment: CDR1 SGHNT and CDR2 YENEEA. Trimming cost V 5 bases and J 1 base, with 11 bases left between them.

The chain has TRBV4-1 and TRBJ2-2, with 9 nucleotides matching TRBD2. J lost 7 bases, V lost 4 bases, and 7 bases had no gene match. Looked up from germline, CDR1 is MGHRA and CDR2 is YSYEKL. The CDR3 length is 15 residues. DNA for the CDR3: TGCGCCAGCAGCCTTCCTCGGACTAGCGACGGGGAGCTGTTTTTT. This gives the protein CASSLPRTSDGELFF.